This T cell receptor beta chain was found in a study of blood T cell repertoires in COVID-19. Profiling relied on immunoSEQ multiplex PCR, and the TCRdb table lists in-frame clones only, not all of them. The sample yields tens of thousands of clones, around 85% seen once. Sequenced: peripheral blood. The receptor's source is a human donor in a cohort sampled during active COVID-19.

DNA for the CDR3: TGTGCCAGCAGTAGGACAGGGTGGGGAGAAAAACTGTTTTTT. Residues: CASSRTGWGEKLFF. The genes are TRBV28 and TRBJ1-4; 8 bases match TRBD1. Germline lookup yields CDR1 MDHEN and CDR2 SYDVKM. Trimming removed 5 bases from V and 8 bases from J; junction bases left unmatched: 7. The CDR3 sequence is 14 residues long.